This TCR beta chain comes out of a study of shared clonotypes between healthy human individuals. The data were produced by immunoSEQ multiplex PCR, yet TCRdb's version contains in-frame clones alone and is incomplete. Of around 700,000 clones listed, approximately 74% were seen once; the top ten hold roughly 1.7%. Remarks on this clone: The target antigen is unknown.

Study conclusions and caveats: Of the naive CD4 clonotypes, roughly 5% were shared across four donors.

This receptor was identified in a woman aged 30 to 39 in good health. Sequenced material: memory CD4+ T cells sorted from blood. The subset denotes: CD45RA-negative fraction.

The CDR3 loop reads CASSPTGSTDTQYF. CDR3 coding DNA: TGTGCCAGCAGCCCGACAGGGAGCACAGATACGCAGTATTTT. This sequence joins TRBV14 and TRBJ2-3; 7 bases line up with TRBD1. V shed 4 bases, J shed 0 bases, and the junction held 1 base outside the gene matches. The germline V gene encodes CDR1 SGHDN and CDR2 FVKESK. This CDR3 region has 14 residues.